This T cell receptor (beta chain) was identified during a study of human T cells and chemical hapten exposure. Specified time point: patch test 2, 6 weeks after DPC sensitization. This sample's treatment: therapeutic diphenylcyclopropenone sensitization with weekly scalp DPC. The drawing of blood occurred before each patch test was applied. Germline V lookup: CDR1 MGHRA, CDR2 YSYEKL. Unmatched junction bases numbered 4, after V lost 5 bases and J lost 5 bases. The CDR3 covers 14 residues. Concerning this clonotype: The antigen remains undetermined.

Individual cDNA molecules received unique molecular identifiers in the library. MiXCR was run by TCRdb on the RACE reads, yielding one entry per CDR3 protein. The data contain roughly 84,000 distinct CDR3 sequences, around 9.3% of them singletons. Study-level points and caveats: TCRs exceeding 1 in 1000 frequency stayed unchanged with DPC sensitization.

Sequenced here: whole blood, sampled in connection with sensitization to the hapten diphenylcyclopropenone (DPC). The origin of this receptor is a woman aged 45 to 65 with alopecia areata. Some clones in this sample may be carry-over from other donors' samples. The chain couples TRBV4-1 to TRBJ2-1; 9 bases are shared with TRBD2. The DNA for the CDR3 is TGCGCCAGCAGCTTTGGACTAGCGAACAATGAGCAGTTCTTC. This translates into CASSFGLANNEQFF.